One sample yielded the 5 T cell receptor beta chains listed below, sequenced in a study of T cells in localized non-small cell lung cancer. Here immunoSEQ multiplex PCR was the method, and the copy in TCRdb shows in-frame clones only, minus some. This sample has over 45,000 clones, with approximately 86% found just once. The sequencing here drew on PBMCs, taken before any cancer treatment. The source of these receptors is a female donor with stage II lung adenocarcinoma.

The chain carries TRBV19 and TRBJ1-3; tentatively, D is TRBD1 (5 bases). The CDR3 extends over 13 amino acids. From germline, CDR1 is LNHDA and CDR2 SQIVND (reference sequence). The V gene lost 7 bases and the J gene lost 4 bases, with 11 bases spanning the gap. For the CDR3, the DNA is TGTGCCAGTACCCTCCGACAGGGAAACACCATATATTTT. This sequence encodes CASTLRQGNTIYF.

This chain links TRBV9 with TRBJ1-5, with D unresolved. Germline loops: CDR1 SGDLS, CDR2 YYNGEE. V dropped 0 bases and J dropped 6 bases, with 7 bases sitting between them. The CDR3 consists of 13 residues. CDR3 in DNA: TGTGCCAGCAGCGTAGGGGAGGGTCAGCCCCAGCATTTT. As protein: CASSVGEGQPQHF.

J is TRBJ2-7 and V is TRBV20-1; D unclear. V was shortened by 5 bases and J by 1 base, with 6 bases between the two germline ends. The CDR3 extends over 11 amino acids. The germline V gene encodes CDR1 DFQATT and CDR2 SNEGSKA (reference sequence). The CDR3 reads CSAEFSYEQYF. The CDR3 DNA sequence: TGCAGTGCTGAATTTTCCTACGAGCAGTACTTC.

This clone was seen a handful of times. The junction departs from the called germline gene at one end, perhaps through a read error. The rearrangement uses TRBV15 and TRBJ1-6, with D unclear. The CDR3 covers 14 residues. Germline CDR1 LNHNV, CDR2 YYDKDF (reference sequence). CDR3 in amino acids: CPPRILQYNSPLHF. CDR3 sequence (DNA): TGCCCTCCTCGGATATTGCAGTATAATTCACCCCTCCACTTT.

The rearrangement links TRBV7-2 to TRBJ2-7, with 15 bases aligning to TRBD2. CDR1 and CDR2 (germline): SGHTA, FQGNSA. V lost 5 bases to trimming and J lost 0 bases; unmatched junction nucleotides: 5. This CDR3 contains 17 residues. The CDR3 DNA reads as TGTGCCAGCAGCCTGGGACTAGCGGGAGGAGCCTCCTACGAGCAGTACTTC. Translating gives CASSLGLAGGASYEQYF.